The following is a TCR beta chain sequence with its context. Its antigen is currently unknown. This CDR3 comprises 15 residues. The V gene's germline CDR1 is LGHNA and CDR2 YSLEER. The ends were cut back, 1 base at V and 7 bases at J, with 11 bases in the middle. TCRdb keeps only in-frame clones here, not all; method: immunoSEQ multiplex PCR. The sample holds tens of thousands of clones, 80% to 90% seen once. The record originates from a study of T cell repertoires in ileal Crohn's disease. Findings and limits, study-wide: Compared with non-smokers, active smokers at surgery showed more clonal expansions.

The chain uses TRBV4-3 and TRBJ1-6, with D maybe TRBD1 (5 bases). The clonotype comes from an adult with Crohn's disease. The sequenced sample was ileal tissue. CDR3 DNA sequence: TGCGCCAGCAGCCAAGGGGGGGGGATCAATTCACCCCTCCACTTT. Amino acids: CASSQGGGINSPLHF.